Sequencing of this T cell receptor beta chain was carried out in a study of Graves' ophthalmopathy and Graves' hyperthyroidism. Findings of the study overall: Blood samples also showed most expanded thyroid clonotypes exceeding 0.001 frequency.

Germline-derived CDR1 and CDR2 are SGHVT and SQSDAQ. The CDR3 runs 16 residues. V was cut by 8 bases and J by 2 bases, with 22 bases left in between. Transcripts of RNA were the source for amplifying TCR beta CDR3 regions. Amplification began with first-round RT-PCR using HTBI primers, then second-round multiplex PCR was performed. MiXCR was run by TCRdb on the multiplex PCR reads, yielding one entry per CDR3 protein. The table has around 520,000 distinct CDR3 sequences, about 35% seen once. Of note for this clonotype: The antigen is not known.

The sequence was obtained from an adult man with Graves' hyperthyroidism. This chain joins TRBV7-4 and TRBJ2-7; TRBD1 might be the D (5 bases). Sequencing was carried out using peripheral blood or thyroid tissue (not recorded which). The CDR3 sequence: CASSLQQQVSAYEQYF. In nucleotides, the CDR3 is TGTGCCAGCTCACTTCAGCAACAGGTGTCAGCCTACGAGCAGTACTTC.